Presented here are 13 T cell receptor beta chains from one specimen sequenced in a study of T cells expressing NK-cell markers. Reprocessing the 5' RACE reads, TCRdb reports a single entry for every CDR3 protein and omits DNA. This sample lists 150,000 to 170,000 distinct CDR3 sequences; its ten largest clones have 37%. The sequencing input was blood T cells: a sorted CD56 or NKG2C T cell subset, CD4+ or CD8+ T cells, or bulk PBMC T cells (not recorded which). The receptors here all came from a woman aged 50 to 60 in good health.

The J gene is TRBJ2-3, the V gene TRBV3-1; TCRdb's D call of TRBD2 is untestable without DNA. The CDR3 runs to 18 residues. From germline, CDR1 is LGHDT and CDR2 YNNKEL (reference sequence). The CDR3 loop reads CASRPGTSGRPSTDTQYF.

The rearrangement uses TRBV29-1 and TRBJ2-2; TCRdb lists TRBD1, though no DNA is available to test this call. The CDR3 is 14 residues long. Germline CDR1 SQVTM, CDR2 ANQGSEA. The CDR3 loop is CSVETGQGTGELFF.

This chain connects TRBV27 to TRBJ2-7; the D call of TRBD1 rests on TCRdb alone, since no DNA is present to check it. The CDR3 covers 13 residues. The germline V gene has CDR1 MNHEY and CDR2 SMNVEV (reference sequence). The CDR3 spells CASSPYQGDEQYF.

CDR3 region: CASSWPLAEAFF. This chain uses TRBV6-5 with TRBJ1-1. This CDR3 region has 12 residues. Germline-derived CDR1 and CDR2 are MNHEY and SVGAGI.

The J gene is TRBJ2-1, the V gene TRBV12-3 or TRBV12-4; TCRdb's D gene call, TRBD2, goes unchecked for lack of DNA. The CDR3 covers 14 residues. The CDR3 region is CASRGTSANNEQFF.

The CDR3 is CATSLRGAWTGELFF. J is TRBJ2-2 and V is TRBV15; the D gene TCRdb calls, TRBD1, cannot be checked with no DNA. Per germline, CDR1 LNHNV and CDR2 YYDKDF (reference sequence). The CDR3 is 15 amino acids.

The V call is TRBV6-5, the J call TRBJ2-5; lacking DNA, the TRBD2 call made by TCRdb goes unchecked. The CDR3 sequence is 13 residues long. Germline V lookup: CDR1 MNHEY, CDR2 SVGAGI. The chain's CDR3 is CASVDGRSETQYF.

This CDR3 reads CASSPDRSNEKLFF. The J gene is TRBJ1-4, the V gene TRBV4-1; no DNA is available, so the TRBD1 call from TCRdb remains unchecked. This CDR3 has 14 residues. Germline assignment: CDR1 MGHRA and CDR2 YSYEKL.

V and J are TRBV27 and TRBJ1-4. Germline-derived CDR1 and CDR2 are MNHEY and SMNVEV (reference sequence). The CDR3 is 16 amino acids. CDR3: CASSLSVAANNEKLFF.

The J gene is TRBJ2-5, the V gene TRBV12-3 or TRBV12-4; absent DNA, TCRdb's TRBD1 call cannot be checked. The length of the CDR3 is 16 residues. CDR3 sequence reads: CASSTDRGRFLETQYF.

The chain combines TRBV5-1 with TRBJ2-1. Germline V gives CDR1 SGHRS, CDR2 YFSETQ. The CDR3 is made up of 13 amino acids. The CDR3 region is CASTLSSYNEQFF.

The rearrangement joins TRBV29-1 to TRBJ1-2; lacking DNA, the TRBD1 call made by TCRdb goes unchecked. CDR3 length: 12 residues. Germline CDR1 is SQVTM and CDR2 is ANQGSEA. CDR3 region: CSGQGDSYGYTF.

This chain connects TRBV4-1 to TRBJ1-4; the D call of TRBD1 rests on TCRdb alone, since no DNA is present to check it. The CDR3 extends over 16 amino acids. Germline lookup yields CDR1 MGHRA and CDR2 YSYEKL. CDR3 sequence reads: CASRDRRDANNEKLFF.